The entry that follows covers one TCR beta chain sequence. Antigen unknown. This sample is drawn from a study of T cells expressing NK-cell markers. For TCR beta, cDNA was produced by 5'RACE template switching with UMIs. No DNA is given; TCRdb re-called the 5' RACE reads and lists each CDR3 protein once. The sample has hundreds of thousands of distinct CDR3 sequences. Study outcomes and limitations: Uncertainty persisted over the HCMV specificity of expanded NKG2C+ T cell clones. In several donors, these clonotypes also led the CD3+CD56-NKG2C+ fraction.

The CDR3 spans 16 residues. V and J are TRBV12-3 or TRBV12-4 and TRBJ1-1; TCRdb indicates TRBD1, and absent DNA this call remains unverified. Sequencing was done on a sample of blood T cells: a sorted CD56 or NKG2C T cell subset, CD4+ or CD8+ T cells, or bulk PBMC T cells (not recorded which). This clonotype was obtained from a woman between 18 and 70 years old in good health. CDR3 protein: CASSKTPGQGIPEAFF.